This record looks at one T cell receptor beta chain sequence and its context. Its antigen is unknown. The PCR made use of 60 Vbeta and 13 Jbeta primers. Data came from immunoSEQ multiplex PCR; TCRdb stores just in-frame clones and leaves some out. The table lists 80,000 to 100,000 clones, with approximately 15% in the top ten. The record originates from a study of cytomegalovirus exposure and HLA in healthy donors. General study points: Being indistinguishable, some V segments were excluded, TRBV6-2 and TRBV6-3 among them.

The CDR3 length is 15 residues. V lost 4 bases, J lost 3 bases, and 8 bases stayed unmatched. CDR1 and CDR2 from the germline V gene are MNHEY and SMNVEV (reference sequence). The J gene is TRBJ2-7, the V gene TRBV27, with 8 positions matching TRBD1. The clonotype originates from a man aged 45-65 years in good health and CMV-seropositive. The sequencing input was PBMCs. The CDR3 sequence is CASSSSDRGLYEQYF. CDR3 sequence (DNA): TGTGCCAGCAGTTCTTCCGACAGGGGTCTCTACGAGCAGTACTTC.